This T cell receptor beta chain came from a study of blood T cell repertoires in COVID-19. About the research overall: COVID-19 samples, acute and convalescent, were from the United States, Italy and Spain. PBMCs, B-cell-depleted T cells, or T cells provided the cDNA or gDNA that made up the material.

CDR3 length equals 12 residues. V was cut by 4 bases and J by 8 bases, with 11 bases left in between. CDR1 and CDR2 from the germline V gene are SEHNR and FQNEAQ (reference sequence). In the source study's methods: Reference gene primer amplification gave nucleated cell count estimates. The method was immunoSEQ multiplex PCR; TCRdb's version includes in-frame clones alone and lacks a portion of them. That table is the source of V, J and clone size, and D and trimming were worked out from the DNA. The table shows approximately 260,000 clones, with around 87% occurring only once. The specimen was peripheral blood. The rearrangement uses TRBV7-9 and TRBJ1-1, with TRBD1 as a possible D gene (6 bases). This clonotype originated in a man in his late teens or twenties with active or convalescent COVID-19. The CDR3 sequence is CASSWVGAEAFF. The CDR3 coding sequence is TGTGCCAGCAGCTGGGTGGGGGCCGAAGCTTTCTTT.